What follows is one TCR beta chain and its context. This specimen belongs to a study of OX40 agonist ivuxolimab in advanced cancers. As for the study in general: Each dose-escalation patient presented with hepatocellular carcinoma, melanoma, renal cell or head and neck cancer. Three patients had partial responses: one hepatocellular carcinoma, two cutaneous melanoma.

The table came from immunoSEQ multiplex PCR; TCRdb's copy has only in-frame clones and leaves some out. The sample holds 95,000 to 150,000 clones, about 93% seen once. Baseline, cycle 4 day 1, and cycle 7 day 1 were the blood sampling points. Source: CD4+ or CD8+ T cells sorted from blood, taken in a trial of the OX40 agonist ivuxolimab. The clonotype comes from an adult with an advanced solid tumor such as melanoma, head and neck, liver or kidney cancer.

This CDR3 reads CASSSPGGRDYEQYF. CDR3 nucleotide sequence: TGTGCCAGCAGTTCCCCCGGGGGGAGAGACTACGAGCAGTACTTC. The chain recombines TRBV6-5 with TRBJ2-5; 7 bases map to TRBD2. The DNA matches TRBJ2-7 better at its end, which makes the J call doubtful. The CDR3 spans 15 residues. Germline V lookup: CDR1 MNHEY, CDR2 SVGAGI.